The source of this TCR beta chain is a study of Graves' ophthalmopathy and Graves' hyperthyroidism. About the study: Peripheral blood collection took place at initial diagnosis, before any treatment. Overall study findings and caveats: Ophthalmopathy progression predictions by the model showed about 75% specificity and about 71% sensitivity. Blood samples also showed most expanded thyroid clonotypes exceeding 0.001 frequency.

The V end lost 1 base, the J end lost 3 bases, and 10 bases lay between the germline ends. In germline, CDR1 is MGHRA, CDR2 YSYEKL. CDR3 length: 15 residues. Every ophthalmopathy donor presented moderate-to-severe activity, CAS ≥3, NOSPECS ≥4 and duration under 3 months. This clonotype was seen at least ten times. What it binds is unknown. Transcripts of RNA were the source for amplifying TCR beta CDR3 regions. HTBI primers were employed in first-round RT-PCR, then a second-round multiplex PCR followed. TCRdb re-called the multiplex PCR reads through MiXCR, storing one row per CDR3 protein. The sample contains about 340,000 distinct CDR3 sequences, roughly a sixth of which appear only once.

This clonotype originated in an adult man with Graves' ophthalmopathy. The V call is TRBV4-1, the J call TRBJ1-3, with D tentatively TRBD1 (6 bases). The sample was peripheral blood. For the CDR3, the DNA is TGCGCCAGCAGCCAAGGGACAGCGGGTGGAAACACCATATATTTT. Translation gives CASSQGTAGGNTIYF.